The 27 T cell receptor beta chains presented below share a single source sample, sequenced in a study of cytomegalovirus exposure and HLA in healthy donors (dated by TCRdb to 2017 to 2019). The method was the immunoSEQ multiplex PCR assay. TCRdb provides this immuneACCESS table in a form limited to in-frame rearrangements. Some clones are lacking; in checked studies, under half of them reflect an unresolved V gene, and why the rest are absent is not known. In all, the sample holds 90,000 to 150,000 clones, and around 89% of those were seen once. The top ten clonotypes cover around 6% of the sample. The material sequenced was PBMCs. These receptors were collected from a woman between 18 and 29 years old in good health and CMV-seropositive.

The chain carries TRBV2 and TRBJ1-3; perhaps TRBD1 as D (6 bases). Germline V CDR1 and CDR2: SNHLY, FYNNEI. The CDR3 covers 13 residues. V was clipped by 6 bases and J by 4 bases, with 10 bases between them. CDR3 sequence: CASRAGVGNTIYF. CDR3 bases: TGTGCCAGCAGGGCAGGGGTAGGAAACACCATATATTTT.

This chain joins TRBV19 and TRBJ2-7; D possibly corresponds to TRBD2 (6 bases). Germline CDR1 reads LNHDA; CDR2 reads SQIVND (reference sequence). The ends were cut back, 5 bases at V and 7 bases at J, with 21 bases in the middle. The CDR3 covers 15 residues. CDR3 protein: CASSDFIGSNSEQYF. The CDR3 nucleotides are TGTGCCAGTAGTGATTTTATCGGGAGTAATTCGGAGCAGTACTTC. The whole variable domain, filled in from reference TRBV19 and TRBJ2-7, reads DGGITQSPKYLFRKEGQNVTLSCEQNLNHDAMYWYRQDPGQGLRLIYYSQIVNDFQKGDIAEGYSVSREKKESFPLTVTSAQKNPTAFYLCASSDFIGSNSEQYFGPGTRLTVT.

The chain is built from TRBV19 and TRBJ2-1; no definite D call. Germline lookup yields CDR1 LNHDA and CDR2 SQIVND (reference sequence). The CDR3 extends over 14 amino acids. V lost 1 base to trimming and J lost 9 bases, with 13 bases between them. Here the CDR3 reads CASSIGSRTGEQFF. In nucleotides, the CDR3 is TGTGCCAGTAGTATAGGTAGTAGAACCGGTGAGCAGTTCTTC.

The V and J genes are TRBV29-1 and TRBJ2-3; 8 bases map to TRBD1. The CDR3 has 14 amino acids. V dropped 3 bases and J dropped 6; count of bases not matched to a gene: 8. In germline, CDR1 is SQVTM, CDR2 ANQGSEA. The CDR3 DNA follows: TGCAGCGTTGAGGCCGGACAGGGAAGGGATACGCAGTATTTT. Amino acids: CSVEAGQGRDTQYF.

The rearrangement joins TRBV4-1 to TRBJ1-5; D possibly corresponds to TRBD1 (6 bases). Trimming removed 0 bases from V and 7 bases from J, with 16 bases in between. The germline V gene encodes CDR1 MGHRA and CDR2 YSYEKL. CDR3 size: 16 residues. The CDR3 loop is CASSQDAAGVGQPQHF. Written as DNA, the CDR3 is TGCGCCAGCAGCCAAGATGCAGCAGGGGTGGGGCAGCCCCAGCATTTT.

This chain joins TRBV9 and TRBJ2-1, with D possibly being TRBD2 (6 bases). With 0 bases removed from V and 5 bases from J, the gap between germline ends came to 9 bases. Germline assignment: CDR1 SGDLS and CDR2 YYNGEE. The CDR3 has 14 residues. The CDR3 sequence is CASSVGGRNNEQFF. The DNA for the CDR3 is TGTGCCAGCAGCGTAGGGGGGAGGAACAATGAGCAGTTCTTC. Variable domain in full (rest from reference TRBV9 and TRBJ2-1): DSGVTQTPKHLITATGQRVTLRCSPRSGDLSVYWYQQSLDQGLQFLIQYYNGEERAKGNILERFSAQQFPDLHSELNLSSLELGDSALYFCASSVGGRNNEQFFGPGTRLTVL.

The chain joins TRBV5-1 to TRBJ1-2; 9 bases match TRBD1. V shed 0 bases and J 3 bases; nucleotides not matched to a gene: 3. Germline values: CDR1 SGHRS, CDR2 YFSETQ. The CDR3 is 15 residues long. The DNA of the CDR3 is TGCGCCAGCAGCTTGGAACAGGGGGCTCACTATGGCTACACCTTC. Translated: CASSLEQGAHYGYTF.

As DNA, the CDR3 is TGTGCCAGCAGCCGATCCGGGATCGACACCGGGGAGCTGTTTTTT. Its translation is CASSRSGIDTGELFF. The chain couples TRBV14 to TRBJ2-2; possibly TRBD2 for D (5 bases). Trimming cost V 4 bases and J 3 bases, with 12 bases left between them. CDR3 length: 15 amino acids. The germline V gene has CDR1 SGHDN and CDR2 FVKESK.

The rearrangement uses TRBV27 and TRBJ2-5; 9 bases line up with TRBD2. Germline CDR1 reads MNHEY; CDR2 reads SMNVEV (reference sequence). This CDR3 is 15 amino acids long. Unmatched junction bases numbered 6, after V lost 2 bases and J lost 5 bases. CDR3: CASSLLAGKRETQYF. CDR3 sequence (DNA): TGTGCCAGCAGTTTACTAGCGGGAAAGCGTGAGACCCAGTACTTC.

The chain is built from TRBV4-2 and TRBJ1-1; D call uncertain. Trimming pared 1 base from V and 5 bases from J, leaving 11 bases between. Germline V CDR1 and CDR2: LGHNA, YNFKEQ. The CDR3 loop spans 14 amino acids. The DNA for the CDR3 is TGTGCCAGCAGCCAAGGGAAGGTCGGGACTGAAGCTTTCTTT. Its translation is CASSQGKVGTEAFF.

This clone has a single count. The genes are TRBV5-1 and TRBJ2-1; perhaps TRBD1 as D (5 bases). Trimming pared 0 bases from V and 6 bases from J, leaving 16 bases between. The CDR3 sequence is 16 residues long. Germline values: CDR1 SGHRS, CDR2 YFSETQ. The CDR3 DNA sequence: TGCGCCAGCAGCTTGGCCGCAGGGCTTCCTCCCAATGAGCAGTTCTTC. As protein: CASSLAAGLPPNEQFF.

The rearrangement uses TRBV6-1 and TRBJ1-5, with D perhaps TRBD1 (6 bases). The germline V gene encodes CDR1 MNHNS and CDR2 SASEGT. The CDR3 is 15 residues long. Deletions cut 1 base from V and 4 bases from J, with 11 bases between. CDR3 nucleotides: TGTGCCAGCAGTGAAGTAGGGGGTCAAAATCAGCCCCAGCATTTT. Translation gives CASSEVGGQNQPQHF.

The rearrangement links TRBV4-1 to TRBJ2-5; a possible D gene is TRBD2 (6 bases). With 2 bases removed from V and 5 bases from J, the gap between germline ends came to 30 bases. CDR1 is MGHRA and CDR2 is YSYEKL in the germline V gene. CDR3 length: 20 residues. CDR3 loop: CASSQWGDPLAGGMMETQYF. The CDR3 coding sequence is TGCGCCAGCAGCCAATGGGGAGACCCCCTCGCCGGGGGTATGATGGAGACCCAGTACTTC.

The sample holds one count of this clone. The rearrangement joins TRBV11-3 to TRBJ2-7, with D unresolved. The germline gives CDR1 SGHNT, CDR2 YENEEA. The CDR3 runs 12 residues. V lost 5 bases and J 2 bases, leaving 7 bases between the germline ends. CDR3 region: CASSNTPYEQYF. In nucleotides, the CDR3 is TGTGCCAGCAGCAACACCCCCTACGAGCAGTACTTC.

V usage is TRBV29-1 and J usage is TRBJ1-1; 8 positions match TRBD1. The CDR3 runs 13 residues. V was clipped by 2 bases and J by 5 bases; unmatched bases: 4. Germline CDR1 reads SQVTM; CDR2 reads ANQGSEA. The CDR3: CSVEQGARTEAFF. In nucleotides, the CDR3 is TGCAGCGTTGAACAGGGGGCGCGAACTGAAGCTTTCTTT.

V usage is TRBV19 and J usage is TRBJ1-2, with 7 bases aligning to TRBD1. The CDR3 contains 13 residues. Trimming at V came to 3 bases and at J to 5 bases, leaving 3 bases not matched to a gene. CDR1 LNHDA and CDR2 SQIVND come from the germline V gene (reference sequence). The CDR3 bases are TGTGCCAGTAGTATCGGGACAGCGTATGGCTACACCTTC. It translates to CASSIGTAYGYTF.

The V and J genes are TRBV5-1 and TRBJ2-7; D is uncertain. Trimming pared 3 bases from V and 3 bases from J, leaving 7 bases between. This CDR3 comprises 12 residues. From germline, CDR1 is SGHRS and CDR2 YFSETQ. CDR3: CASSSYNYEQYF. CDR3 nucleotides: TGCGCCAGCAGCTCCTATAACTACGAGCAGTACTTC.

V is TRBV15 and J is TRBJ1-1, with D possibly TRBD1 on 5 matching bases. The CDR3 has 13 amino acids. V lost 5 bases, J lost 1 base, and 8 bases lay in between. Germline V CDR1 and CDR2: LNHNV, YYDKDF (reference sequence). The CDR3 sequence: CATSARGNTEAFF. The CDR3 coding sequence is TGTGCCACCAGCGCTAGGGGGAACACTGAAGCTTTCTTT. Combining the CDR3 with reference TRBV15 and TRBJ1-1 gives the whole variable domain DAMVIQNPRYQVTQFGKPVTLSCSQTLNHNVMYWYQQKSSQAPKLLFHYYDKDFNNEADTPDNFQSRRPNTSFCFLDIRSPGLGDTAMYLCATSARGNTEAFFGQGTRLTVV.

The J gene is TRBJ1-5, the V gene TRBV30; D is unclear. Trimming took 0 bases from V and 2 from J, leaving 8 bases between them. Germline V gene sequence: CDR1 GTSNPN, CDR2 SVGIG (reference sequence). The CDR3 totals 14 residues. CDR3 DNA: TGTGCCTGGAGTGTACTTTTGCGCAATCAGCCCCAGCATTTT. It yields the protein CAWSVLLRNQPQHF. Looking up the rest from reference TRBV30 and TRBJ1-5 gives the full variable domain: SQTIHQWPATLVQPVGSPLSLECTVEGTSNPNLYWYRQAAGRGLQLLFYSVGIGQISSEVPQNLSASRPQDRQFILSSKKLLLSDSGFYLCAWSVLLRNQPQHFGDGTRLSIL.

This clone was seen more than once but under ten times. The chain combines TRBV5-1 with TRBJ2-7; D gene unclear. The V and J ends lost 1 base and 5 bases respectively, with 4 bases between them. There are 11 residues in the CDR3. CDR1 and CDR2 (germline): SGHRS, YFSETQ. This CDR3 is CASSLSDEQYF. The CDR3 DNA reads TGCGCCAGCAGCTTGAGCGACGAGCAGTACTTC.

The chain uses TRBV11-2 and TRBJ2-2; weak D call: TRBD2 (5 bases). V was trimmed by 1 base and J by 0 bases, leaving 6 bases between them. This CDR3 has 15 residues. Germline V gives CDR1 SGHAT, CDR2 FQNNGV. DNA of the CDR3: TGTGCCAGCAGCTTAGCGGGGTCGAACACCGGGGAGCTGTTTTTT. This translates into CASSLAGSNTGELFF.

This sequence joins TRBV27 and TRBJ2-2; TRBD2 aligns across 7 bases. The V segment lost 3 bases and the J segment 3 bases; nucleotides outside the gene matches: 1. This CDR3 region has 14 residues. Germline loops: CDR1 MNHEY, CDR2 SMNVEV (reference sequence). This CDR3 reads CASSLGGYTGELFF. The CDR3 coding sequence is TGTGCCAGCAGTTTGGGAGGGTACACCGGGGAGCTGTTTTTT.

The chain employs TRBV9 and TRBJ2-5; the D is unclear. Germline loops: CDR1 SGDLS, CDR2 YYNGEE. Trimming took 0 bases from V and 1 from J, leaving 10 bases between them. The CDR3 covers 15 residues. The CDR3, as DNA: TGTGCCAGCAGCGTAGACAGCAATAGCCAAGAGACCCAGTACTTC. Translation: CASSVDSNSQETQYF.

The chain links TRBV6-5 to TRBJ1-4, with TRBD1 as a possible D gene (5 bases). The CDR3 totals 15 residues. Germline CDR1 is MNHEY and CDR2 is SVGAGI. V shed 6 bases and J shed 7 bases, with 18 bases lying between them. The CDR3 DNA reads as TGTGCCAGCAGACCCGTAGTCGGAGGGGTTGAAAAACTGTTTTTT. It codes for CASRPVVGGVEKLFF.

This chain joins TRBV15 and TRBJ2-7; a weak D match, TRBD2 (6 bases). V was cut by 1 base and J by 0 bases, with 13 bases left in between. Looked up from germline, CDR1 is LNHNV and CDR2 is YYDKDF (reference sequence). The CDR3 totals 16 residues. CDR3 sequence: CATSRGLGGSSYEQYF. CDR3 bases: TGTGCCACCAGCAGAGGACTTGGGGGGAGCTCCTACGAGCAGTACTTC.

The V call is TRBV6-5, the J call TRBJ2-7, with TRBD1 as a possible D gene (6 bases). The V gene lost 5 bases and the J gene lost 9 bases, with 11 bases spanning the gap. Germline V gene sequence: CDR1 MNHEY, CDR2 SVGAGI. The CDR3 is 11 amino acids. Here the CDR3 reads CASSTGQTQYF. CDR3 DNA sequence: TGTGCCAGCAGTACAGGACAGACGCAGTACTTC.

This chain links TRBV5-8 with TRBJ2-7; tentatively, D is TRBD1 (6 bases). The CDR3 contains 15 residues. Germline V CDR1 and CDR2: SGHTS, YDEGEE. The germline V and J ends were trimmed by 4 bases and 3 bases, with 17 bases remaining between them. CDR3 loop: CASSRGNSRGYEQYF. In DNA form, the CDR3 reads TGTGCCAGCAGCAGGGGCAACAGCAGGGGCTACGAGCAGTACTTC.